A selection of T cell receptor beta chains follows, all from one sample in a study of blood T cell repertoires in COVID-19. Clones were sequenced by immunoSEQ multiplex PCR, and TCRdb holds only the in-frame ones, with some missing. The sample contains 60,000 to 75,000 clones, approximately 87% of which appear only once. The sequencing input was peripheral blood. All receptors come from a human donor in a cohort sampled during active COVID-19. The conserved cysteine and the conserved F or W are not part of the CDR3 here. Fields, in order: V gene, J gene, CDR3 protein.

V gene: TRBV7-8; J gene: TRBJ2-1; CDR3 protein: ASSPTTSGSSEQF
V gene: TRBV4-2; J gene: TRBJ1-4; CDR3 protein: ASSQVPPGQGFFSTNEKLF
V gene: TRBV4-3; J gene: TRBJ2-3; CDR3 protein: ASSQDFPLVGGIADTQY
V gene: TRBV27; J gene: TRBJ1-1; CDR3 protein: ASRTGKNTEAF
V gene: TRBV5-6; J gene: TRBJ1-1; CDR3 protein: ASSRPTVRNTEAF
V gene: TRBV6-5; J gene: TRBJ2-7; CDR3 protein: ASSYSLRAPYPEQY
V gene: TRBV5-5; J gene: TRBJ1-1; CDR3 protein: ASSFDLAGLYTEAF
V gene: TRBV6-5; J gene: TRBJ1-5; CDR3 protein: ATSETGQQPQH
V gene: TRBV6-5; J gene: TRBJ2-7; CDR3 protein: ASSYQITANEQY
V gene: TRBV6-4; J gene: TRBJ2-2; CDR3 protein: ASRDRQGSNTGELF
V gene: TRBV7-7; J gene: TRBJ2-7; CDR3 protein: ASSLRQGSPYEQY
V gene: TRBV30; J gene: TRBJ1-5; CDR3 protein: AWSVPTRNQPQH
V gene: TRBV5-1; J gene: TRBJ2-7; CDR3 protein: ASSLATAYEQY
V gene: TRBV11-2; J gene: TRBJ2-2; CDR3 protein: ASSLIIGLTHPGELF
V gene: TRBV10-3; J gene: TRBJ1-3; CDR3 protein: AISENGAARSGNTIY
V gene: TRBV6-5; J gene: TRBJ2-1; CDR3 protein: ASSYSISGGSHEQF
V gene: TRBV29-1; J gene: TRBJ2-1; CDR3 protein: SAGTGVHEQF
V gene: TRBV9; J gene: TRBJ1-2; CDR3 protein: ASSTGTGGISAHGYT
V gene: TRBV19; J gene: TRBJ1-1; CDR3 protein: ASRQWGVMNTEAF
V gene: TRBV6-2/TRBV6-3; J gene: TRBJ2-7; CDR3 protein: ASSYELGGSPYEQY
V gene: TRBV4-2; J gene: TRBJ2-2; CDR3 protein: ASSQVPGPGPYLGRGAV
V gene: TRBV9; J gene: TRBJ2-7; CDR3 protein: ASSVSGAGTYEQY
V gene: TRBV5-6; J gene: TRBJ2-7; CDR3 protein: ASSSGVTEQY
V gene: TRBV30; J gene: TRBJ1-4; CDR3 protein: AWSLTQGEKLF
V gene: TRBV5-1; J gene: TRBJ2-1; CDR3 protein: ASRGGASSYNEQF
V gene: TRBV28; J gene: TRBJ2-7; CDR3 protein: ASSLNSEQY
V gene: TRBV14; J gene: TRBJ2-7; CDR3 protein: ASSQAFYGGSGHEQY
V gene: TRBV5-1; J gene: TRBJ2-3; CDR3 protein: ASSLSTLSGDTDTQY
V gene: TRBV10-1; J gene: TRBJ1-4; CDR3 protein: ASSRKGQRDEKLF
V gene: TRBV5-1; J gene: TRBJ2-7; CDR3 protein: ASSLTILAGEYYEQY
V gene: TRBV11-2; J gene: TRBJ1-1; CDR3 protein: ASSYNVAGGWNTEAF
V gene: TRBV6-6; J gene: TRBJ2-7; CDR3 protein: ASSYPDRARYEQY
V gene: TRBV29-1; J gene: TRBJ2-1; CDR3 protein: SVSGGGDEQF
V gene: TRBV28; J gene: TRBJ2-7; CDR3 protein: ASSIETSGRYEQY
V gene: TRBV4-2; J gene: TRBJ2-7; CDR3 protein: ASSQDLRAGAYEQY
V gene: TRBV5-1; J gene: TRBJ1-6; CDR3 protein: ASSLAQGSSNSPLH
V gene: TRBV15; J gene: TRBJ2-2; CDR3 protein: ATSRDHGGAPGELF